This T cell receptor (beta chain) was sequenced during a study of memory CD4+ T cells and cytomegalovirus serostatus. TCRdb's copy holds only in-frame clones and misses some; the assay was immunoSEQ multiplex PCR. The table includes more than 50,000 clones, 78% detected once. The CDR3 is 14 amino acids. From germline, CDR1 is MNHNS and CDR2 SASEGT. Trimming took off 5 bases at V and 1 base at J, with 9 bases between the two ends. The sort gate was single viable CD3+CD4+CD8-CD45RO+ cells for memory CD4+ T cells. The chain links TRBV6-1 to TRBJ1-5; D possibly corresponds to TRBD1 (6 bases). Sequenced: memory CD4+ T cells from blood. The sequence came from an adult in good health and CMV-seronegative. CDR3 bases: TGTGCCAGCAGTATAGGACAGAGCAATCAGCCCCAGCATTTT. Residues: CASSIGQSNQPQHF.